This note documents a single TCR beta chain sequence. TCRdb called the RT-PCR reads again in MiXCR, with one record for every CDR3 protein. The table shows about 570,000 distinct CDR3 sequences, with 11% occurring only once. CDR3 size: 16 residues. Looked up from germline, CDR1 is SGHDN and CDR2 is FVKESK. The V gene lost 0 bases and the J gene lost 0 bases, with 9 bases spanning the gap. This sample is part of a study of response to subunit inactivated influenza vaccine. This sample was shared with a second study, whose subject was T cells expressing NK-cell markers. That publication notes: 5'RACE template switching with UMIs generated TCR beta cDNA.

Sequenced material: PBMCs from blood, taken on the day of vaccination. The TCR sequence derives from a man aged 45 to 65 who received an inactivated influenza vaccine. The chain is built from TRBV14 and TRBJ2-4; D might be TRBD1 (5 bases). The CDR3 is CASSQDLRGAKNIQYF. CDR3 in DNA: TGTGCCAGCAGCCAAGATCTAAGGGGAGCCAAAAACATTCAGTACTTC.